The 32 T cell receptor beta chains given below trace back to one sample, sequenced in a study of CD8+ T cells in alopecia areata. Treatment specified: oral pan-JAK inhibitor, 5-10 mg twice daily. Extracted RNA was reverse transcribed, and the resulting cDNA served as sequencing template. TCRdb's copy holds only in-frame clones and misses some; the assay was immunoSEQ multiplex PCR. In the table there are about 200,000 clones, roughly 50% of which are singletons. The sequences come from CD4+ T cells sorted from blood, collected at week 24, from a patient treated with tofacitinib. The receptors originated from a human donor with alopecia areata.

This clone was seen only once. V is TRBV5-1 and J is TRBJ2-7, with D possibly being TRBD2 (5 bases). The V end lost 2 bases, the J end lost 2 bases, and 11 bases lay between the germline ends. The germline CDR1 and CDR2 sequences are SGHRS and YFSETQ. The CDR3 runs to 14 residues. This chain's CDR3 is CASSLLEPTYEQYF. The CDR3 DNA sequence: TGCGCCAGCAGCTTACTAGAACCTACCTACGAGCAGTACTTC.

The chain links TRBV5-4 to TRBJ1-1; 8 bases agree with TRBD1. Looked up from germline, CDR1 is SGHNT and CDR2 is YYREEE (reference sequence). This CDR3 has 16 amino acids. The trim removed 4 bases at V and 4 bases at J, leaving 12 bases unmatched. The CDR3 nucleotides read TGTGCCAGCAGCCAGCCAGGGGGCGTTCGGGTCACTGAAGCTTTCTTT. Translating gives CASSQPGGVRVTEAFF.

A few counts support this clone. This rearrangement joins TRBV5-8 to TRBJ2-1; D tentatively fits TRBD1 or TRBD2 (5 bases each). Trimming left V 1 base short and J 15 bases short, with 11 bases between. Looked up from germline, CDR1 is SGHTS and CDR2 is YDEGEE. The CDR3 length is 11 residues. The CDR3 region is CASSLTRERFF. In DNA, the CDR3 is TGTGCCAGCAGCTTGACCAGGGAGAGGTTCTTC.

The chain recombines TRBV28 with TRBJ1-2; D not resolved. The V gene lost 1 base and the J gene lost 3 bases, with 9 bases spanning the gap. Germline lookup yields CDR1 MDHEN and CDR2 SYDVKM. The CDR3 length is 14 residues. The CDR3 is CASSLFIGDYGYTF. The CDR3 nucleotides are TGTGCCAGCAGTTTATTTATTGGGGACTATGGCTACACCTTC.

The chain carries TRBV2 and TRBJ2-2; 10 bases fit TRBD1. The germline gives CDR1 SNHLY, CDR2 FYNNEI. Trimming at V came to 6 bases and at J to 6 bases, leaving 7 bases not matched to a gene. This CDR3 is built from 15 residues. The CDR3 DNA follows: TGTGCCAGCAGGGCAGGGACAGGGGAGGCCGGGGAGCTGTTTTTT. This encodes CASRAGTGEAGELFF.

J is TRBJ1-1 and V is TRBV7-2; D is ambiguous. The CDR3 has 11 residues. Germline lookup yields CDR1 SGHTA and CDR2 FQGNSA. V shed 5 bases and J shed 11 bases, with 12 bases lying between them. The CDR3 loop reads CASSLYLLAFF. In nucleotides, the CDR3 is TGTGCCAGCAGCCTGTACTTACTTGCTTTCTTT.

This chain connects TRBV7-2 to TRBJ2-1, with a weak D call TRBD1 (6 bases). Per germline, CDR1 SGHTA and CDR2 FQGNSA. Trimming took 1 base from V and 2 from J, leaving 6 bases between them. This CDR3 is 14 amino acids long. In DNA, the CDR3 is TGTGCCAGCAGCTTAGGGACAGCCTACAATGAGCAGTTCTTC. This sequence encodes CASSLGTAYNEQFF. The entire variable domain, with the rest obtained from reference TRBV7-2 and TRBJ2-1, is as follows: GAGVSQSPSNKVTEKGKDVELRCDPISGHTALYWYRQSLGQGLEFLIYFQGNSAPDKSGLPSDRFSAERTGGSVSTLTIQRTQQEDSAVYLCASSLGTAYNEQFFGPGTRLTVL.

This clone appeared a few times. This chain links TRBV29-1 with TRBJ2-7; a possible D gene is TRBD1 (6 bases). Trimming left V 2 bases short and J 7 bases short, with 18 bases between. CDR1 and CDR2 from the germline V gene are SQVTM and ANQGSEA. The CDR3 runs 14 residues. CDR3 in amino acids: CSVEISRGVREQYF. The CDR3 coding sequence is TGCAGCGTTGAAATCAGCAGGGGAGTAAGGGAGCAGTACTTC.

CDR3 region: CASSHDGQGPRFNTGELFF. CDR3 nucleotides: TGTGCCAGCAGCCATGATGGACAGGGGCCCCGCTTTAACACCGGGGAGCTGTTTTTT. The chain combines TRBV9 with TRBJ2-2; 9 nucleotides align to TRBD1. J lost 2 bases, V lost 4 bases, and 15 bases had no gene match. Germline V CDR1 and CDR2: SGDLS, YYNGEE. This CDR3 spans 19 amino acids.

In DNA form, the CDR3 reads TGTGCCAGCAGCGGAGCGGGAGTAGGCCAAGAGACCCAGTACTTC. Protein product: CASSGAGVGQETQYF. The rearrangement links TRBV27 to TRBJ2-5; 8 bases line up with TRBD2. J lost 1 base, V lost 6 bases, and 7 bases had no gene match. Germline V gene lookup returns CDR1 MNHEY and CDR2 SMNVEV (reference sequence). There are 15 residues in the CDR3.

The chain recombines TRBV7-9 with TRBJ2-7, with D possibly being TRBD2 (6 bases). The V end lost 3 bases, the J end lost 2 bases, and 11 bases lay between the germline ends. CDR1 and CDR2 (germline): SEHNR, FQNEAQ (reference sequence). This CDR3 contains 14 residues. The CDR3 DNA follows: TGTGCCAGCAGCTTCTCTGGACTAACCTACGAGCAGTACTTC. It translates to CASSFSGLTYEQYF.

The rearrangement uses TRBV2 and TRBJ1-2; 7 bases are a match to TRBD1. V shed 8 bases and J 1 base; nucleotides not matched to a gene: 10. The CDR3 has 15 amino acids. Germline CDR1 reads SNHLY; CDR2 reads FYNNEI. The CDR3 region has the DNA TGTGCCAGCCGCCGGCGGGACAGATTTAACTATGGCTACACCTTC. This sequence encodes CASRRRDRFNYGYTF.

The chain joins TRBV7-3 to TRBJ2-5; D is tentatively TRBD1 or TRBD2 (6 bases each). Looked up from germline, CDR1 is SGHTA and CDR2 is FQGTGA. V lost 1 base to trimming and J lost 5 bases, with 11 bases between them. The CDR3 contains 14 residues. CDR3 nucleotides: TGTGCCAGCAGCTTAATGGGGGGCCGGGAGACCCAGTACTTC. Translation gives CASSLMGGRETQYF.

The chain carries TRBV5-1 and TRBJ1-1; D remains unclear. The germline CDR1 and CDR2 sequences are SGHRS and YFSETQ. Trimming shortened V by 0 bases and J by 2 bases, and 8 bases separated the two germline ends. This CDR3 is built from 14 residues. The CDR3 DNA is TGCGCCAGCAGCTTGGAGCGGGGAAACACTGAAGCTTTCTTT. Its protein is CASSLERGNTEAFF.

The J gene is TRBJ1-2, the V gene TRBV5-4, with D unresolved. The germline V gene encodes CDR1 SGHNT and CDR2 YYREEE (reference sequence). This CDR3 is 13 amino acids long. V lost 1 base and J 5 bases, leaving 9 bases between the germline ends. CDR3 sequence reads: CASSLREIYGYTF. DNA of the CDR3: TGTGCCAGCAGCTTGCGGGAAATTTATGGCTACACCTTC.

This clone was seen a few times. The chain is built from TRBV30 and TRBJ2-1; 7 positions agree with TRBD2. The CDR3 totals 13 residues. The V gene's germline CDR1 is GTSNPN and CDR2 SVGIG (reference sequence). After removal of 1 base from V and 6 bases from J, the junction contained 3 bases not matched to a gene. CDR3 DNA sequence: TGTGCCTGGAGTGCGCTAGCGGCCAATGAGCAGTTCTTC. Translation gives CAWSALAANEQFF.

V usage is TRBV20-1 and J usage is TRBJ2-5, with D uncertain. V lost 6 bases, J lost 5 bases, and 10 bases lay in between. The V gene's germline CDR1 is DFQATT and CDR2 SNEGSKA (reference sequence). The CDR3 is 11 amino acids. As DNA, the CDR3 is TGCAGTGCCTTCAAAGCCGAGACCCAGTACTTC. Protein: CSAFKAETQYF.

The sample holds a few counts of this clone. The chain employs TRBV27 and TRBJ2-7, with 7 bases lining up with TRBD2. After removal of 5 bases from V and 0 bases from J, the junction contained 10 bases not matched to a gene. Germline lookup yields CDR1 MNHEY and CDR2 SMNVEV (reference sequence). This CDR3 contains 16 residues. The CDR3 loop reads CASSSALGGGSYEQYF. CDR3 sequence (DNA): TGTGCCAGCAGTAGCGCCCTCGGCGGGGGCTCCTACGAGCAGTACTTC.

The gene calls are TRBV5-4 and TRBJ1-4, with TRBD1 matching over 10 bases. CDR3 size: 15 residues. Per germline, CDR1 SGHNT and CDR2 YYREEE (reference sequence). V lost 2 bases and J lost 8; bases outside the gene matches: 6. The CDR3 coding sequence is TGTGCCAGCAGCTTTACCGGGACAGGGGTCGAAAAACTGTTTTTT. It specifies CASSFTGTGVEKLFF.

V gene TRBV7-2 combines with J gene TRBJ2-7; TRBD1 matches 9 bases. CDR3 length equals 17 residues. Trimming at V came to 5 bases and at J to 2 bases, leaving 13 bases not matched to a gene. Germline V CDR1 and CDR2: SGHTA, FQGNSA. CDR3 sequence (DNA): TGTGCCAGCAGCCCCCCAACCGGGACAGGGTTAGCCTACGAGCAGTACTTC. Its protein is CASSPPTGTGLAYEQYF. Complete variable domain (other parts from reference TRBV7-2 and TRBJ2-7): GAGVSQSPSNKVTEKGKDVELRCDPISGHTALYWYRQSLGQGLEFLIYFQGNSAPDKSGLPSDRFSAERTGGSVSTLTIQRTQQEDSAVYLCASSPPTGTGLAYEQYFGPGTRLTVT.

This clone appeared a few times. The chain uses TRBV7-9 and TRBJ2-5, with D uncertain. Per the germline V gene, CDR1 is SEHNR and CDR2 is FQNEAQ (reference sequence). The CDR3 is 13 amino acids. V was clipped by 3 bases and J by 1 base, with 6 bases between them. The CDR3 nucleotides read TGTGCCAGCAGCTTGAACAGCCAAGAGACCCAGTACTTC. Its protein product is CASSLNSQETQYF.

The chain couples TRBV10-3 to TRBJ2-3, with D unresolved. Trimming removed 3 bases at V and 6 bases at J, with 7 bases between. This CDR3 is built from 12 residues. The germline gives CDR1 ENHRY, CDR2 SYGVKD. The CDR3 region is CAISDVMDTQYF. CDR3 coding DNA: TGTGCCATCAGTGACGTTATGGATACGCAGTATTTT.

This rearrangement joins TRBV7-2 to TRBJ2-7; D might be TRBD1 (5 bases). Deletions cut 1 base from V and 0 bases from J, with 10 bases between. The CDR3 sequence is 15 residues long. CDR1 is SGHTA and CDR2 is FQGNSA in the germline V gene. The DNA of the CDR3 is TGTGCCAGCAGCTTAGTTCAGGGAATCTCCTACGAGCAGTACTTC. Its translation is CASSLVQGISYEQYF.

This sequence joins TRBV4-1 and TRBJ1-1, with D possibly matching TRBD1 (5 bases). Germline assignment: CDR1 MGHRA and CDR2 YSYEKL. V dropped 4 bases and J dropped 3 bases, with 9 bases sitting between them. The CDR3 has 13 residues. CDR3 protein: CASSPLQDTEAFF. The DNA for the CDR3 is TGCGCCAGCAGCCCTTTACAGGACACTGAAGCTTTCTTT.

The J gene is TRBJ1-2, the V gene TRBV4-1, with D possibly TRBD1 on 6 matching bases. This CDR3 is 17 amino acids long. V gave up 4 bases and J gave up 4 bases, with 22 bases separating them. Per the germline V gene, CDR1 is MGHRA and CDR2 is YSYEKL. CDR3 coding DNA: TGCGCCAGCAGCCCCCTTGGACAGAGCGAATCGAGCTATGGCTACACCTTC. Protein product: CASSPLGQSESSYGYTF.

The CDR3 DNA reads as TGTGCCAGCAGTGTGGGTGAGACCCAGTACTTC. Translating gives CASSVGETQYF. The chain joins TRBV27 to TRBJ2-5; no clear D gene. Germline assignment: CDR1 MNHEY and CDR2 SMNVEV (reference sequence). The CDR3 loop spans 11 amino acids. Trimming cost V 5 bases and J 5 bases, with 6 bases left between them.

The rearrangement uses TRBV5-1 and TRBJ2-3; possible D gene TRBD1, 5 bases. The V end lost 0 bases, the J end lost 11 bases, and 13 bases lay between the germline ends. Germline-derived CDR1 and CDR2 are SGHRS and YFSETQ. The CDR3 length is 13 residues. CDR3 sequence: CASSLAWAGKQYF. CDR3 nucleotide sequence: TGCGCCAGCAGCTTGGCCTGGGCAGGGAAGCAGTATTTT.

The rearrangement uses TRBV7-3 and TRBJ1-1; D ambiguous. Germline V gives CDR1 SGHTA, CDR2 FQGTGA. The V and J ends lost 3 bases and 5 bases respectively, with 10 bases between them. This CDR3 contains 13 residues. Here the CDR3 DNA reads TGTGCCAGCAGCTTTGAGGGTTGGACTGAAGCTTTCTTT. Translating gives CASSFEGWTEAFF.

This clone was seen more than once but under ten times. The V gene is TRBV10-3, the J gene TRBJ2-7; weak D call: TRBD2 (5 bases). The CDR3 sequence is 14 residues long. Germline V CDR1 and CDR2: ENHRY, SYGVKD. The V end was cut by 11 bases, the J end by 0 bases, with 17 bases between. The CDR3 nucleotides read TGTGCCTCAAGGAGGTCGGTTGACTCCTACGAGCAGTACTTC. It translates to CASRRSVDSYEQYF.

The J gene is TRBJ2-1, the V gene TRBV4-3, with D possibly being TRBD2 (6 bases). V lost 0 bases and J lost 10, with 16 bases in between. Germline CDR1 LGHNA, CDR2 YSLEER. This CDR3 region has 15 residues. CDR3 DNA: TGCGCCAGCAGCCAAGATCCCAAACTAGGAGGGGAGCAGTTCTTC. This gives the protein CASSQDPKLGGEQFF.

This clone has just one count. CDR3 residues: CSALGDRSSYEQYF. The CDR3 DNA follows: TGCAGCGCCCTGGGAGACAGGAGCTCCTACGAGCAGTACTTC. The rearrangement links TRBV29-1 to TRBJ2-7; D possibly corresponds to TRBD1 (6 bases). V was shortened by 7 bases and J by 0 bases, with 16 bases between the two germline ends. Germline CDR1 and CDR2: SQVTM and ANQGSEA. The CDR3 is 14 residues long.

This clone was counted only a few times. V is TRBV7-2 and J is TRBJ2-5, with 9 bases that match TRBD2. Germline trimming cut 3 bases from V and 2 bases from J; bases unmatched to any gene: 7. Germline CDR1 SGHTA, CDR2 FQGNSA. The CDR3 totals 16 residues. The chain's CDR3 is CASSLTTSGPQETQYF. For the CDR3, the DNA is TGTGCCAGCAGCTTGACAACTAGCGGGCCACAAGAGACCCAGTACTTC.